The T cell receptor (beta chain) described here comes from a study of vaccination and CD4 T cells after COVID-19. About the study: Cells received overlapping spike peptides from SARS-CoV-2, HCoV-NL63, HCoV-OC43 and HCoV-229E as stimulation. Control cultures were supplied with a CEFX pool, an HIV-1 Nef pool, or no peptide at all. Overall study findings and caveats: Spike mono-reactivity held for 304 of 307 vaccine-specific clones in convalescent patients.

Trimming removed 2 bases from V and 0 bases from J; junction bases left unmatched: 11. The CDR3 runs to 17 residues. Germline CDR1 reads GTSNPN; CDR2 reads SVGIG (reference sequence). An Oncomine TCR Beta short-read assay was used to sequence the DNA from cultured CD4+ T cells. Each CDR3 protein gets one entry after TCRdb re-called the PCR reads with MiXCR. This sample has 9,500 to 11,000 distinct CDR3 sequences, with 26% found just once. Indicated treatment: roughly ten-day PBMC culture with coronavirus spike peptide pools or control peptides (ViraFEST assay). The table lists this clonotype with a few counts. The antigen remains undetermined.

This specimen was CD4+ T cells from blood, cultured in vitro, taken before SARS-CoV-2 vaccination. This sequence joins TRBV30 and TRBJ2-3; 7 bases align to TRBD2. The sequence derives from a human donor who received a COVID-19 vaccine. The CDR3 DNA sequence: TGTGCCTGGAGTCAGACCGGGACTACCGCTAGCACAGATACGCAGTATTTT. This encodes CAWSQTGTTASTDTQYF. The full variable domain, its missing parts supplied by reference TRBV30 and TRBJ2-3, is SQTIHQWPATLVQPVGSPLSLECTVEGTSNPNLYWYRQAAGRGLQLLFYSVGIGQISSEVPQNLSASRPQDRQFILSSKKLLLSDSGFYLCAWSQTGTTASTDTQYFGPGTRLTVL.